A single TCR beta chain is shown here with its context. Its antigen is currently unknown. This record comes from a study of a mutant IDH1 vaccine in newly diagnosed glioma. Time point of the sample: week 11, during vaccination. Vaccine doses each comprised 300 ug of mutant IDH1 20-mer peptide, with topical imiquimod. The assay was immunoSEQ multiplex PCR, and TCRdb's table has in-frame clones only and misses some. Of about 40,000 clones listed, 80% were seen once; the top ten hold less than 15%. Per the germline V gene, CDR1 is MNHEY and CDR2 is SMNVEV (reference sequence). The CDR3 extends over 14 amino acids. V lost 2 bases, J lost 5 bases, and 12 bases lay in between.

The source is a woman aged 30 to 39 with glioma. Some clones in this sample may be carry-over from other donors' samples. The source was peripheral blood mononuclear cells (PBMCs), collected from a glioma patient whose treatment included an IDH1 peptide vaccine. J is TRBJ2-5 and V is TRBV27, with D perhaps assigned TRBD1 or TRBD2 (5 bases each). In DNA, the CDR3 is TGTGCCAGCAGTTTAGGGACCCGAGGGGAGACCCAGTACTTC. This codes for CASSLGTRGETQYF.